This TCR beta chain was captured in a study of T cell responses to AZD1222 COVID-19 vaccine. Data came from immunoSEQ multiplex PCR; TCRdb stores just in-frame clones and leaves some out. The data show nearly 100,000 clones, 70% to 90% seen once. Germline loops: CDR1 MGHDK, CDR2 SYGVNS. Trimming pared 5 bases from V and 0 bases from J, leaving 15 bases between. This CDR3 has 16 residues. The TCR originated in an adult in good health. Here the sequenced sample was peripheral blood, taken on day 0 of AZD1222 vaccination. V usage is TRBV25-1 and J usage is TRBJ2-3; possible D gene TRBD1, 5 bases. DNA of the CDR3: TGTGCCAGCAGTAAGTCCCTAGGGGCTAGCACAGATACGCAGTATTTT. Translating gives CASSKSLGASTDTQYF.